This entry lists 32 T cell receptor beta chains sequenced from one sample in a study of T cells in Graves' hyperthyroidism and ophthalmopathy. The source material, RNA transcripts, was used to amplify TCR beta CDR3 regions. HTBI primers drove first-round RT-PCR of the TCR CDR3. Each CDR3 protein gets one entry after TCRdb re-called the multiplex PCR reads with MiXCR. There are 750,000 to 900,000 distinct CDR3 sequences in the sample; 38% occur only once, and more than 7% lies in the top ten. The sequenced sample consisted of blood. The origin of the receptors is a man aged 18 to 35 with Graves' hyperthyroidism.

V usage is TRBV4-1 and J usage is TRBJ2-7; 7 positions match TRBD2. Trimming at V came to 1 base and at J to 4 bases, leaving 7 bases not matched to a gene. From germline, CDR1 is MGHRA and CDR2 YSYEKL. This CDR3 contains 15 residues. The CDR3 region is CASSQALADPYEQYF. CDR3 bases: TGCGCCAGCAGCCAAGCCCTAGCGGATCCTTACGAGCAGTACTTC.

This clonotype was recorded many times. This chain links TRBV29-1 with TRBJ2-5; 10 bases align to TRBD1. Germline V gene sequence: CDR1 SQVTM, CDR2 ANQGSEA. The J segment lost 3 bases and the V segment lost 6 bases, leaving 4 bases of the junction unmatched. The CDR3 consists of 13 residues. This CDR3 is CSVVGTGEETQYF. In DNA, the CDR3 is TGCAGCGTGGTGGGGACAGGGGAAGAGACCCAGTACTTC.

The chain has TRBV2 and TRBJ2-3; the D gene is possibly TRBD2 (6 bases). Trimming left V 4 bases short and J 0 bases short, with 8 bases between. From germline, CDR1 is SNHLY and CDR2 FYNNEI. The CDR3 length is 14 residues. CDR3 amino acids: CASSAGTSTDTQYF. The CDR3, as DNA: TGTGCCAGCAGTGCCGGGACTAGCACAGATACGCAGTATTTT.

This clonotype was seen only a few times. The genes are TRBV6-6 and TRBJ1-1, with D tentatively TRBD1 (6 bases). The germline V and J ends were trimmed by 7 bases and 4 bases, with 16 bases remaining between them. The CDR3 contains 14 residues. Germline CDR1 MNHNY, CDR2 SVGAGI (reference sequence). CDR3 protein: CASTSKQGRTEAFF. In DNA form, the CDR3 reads TGTGCCAGCACCTCTAAACAGGGTCGCACTGAAGCTTTCTTT.

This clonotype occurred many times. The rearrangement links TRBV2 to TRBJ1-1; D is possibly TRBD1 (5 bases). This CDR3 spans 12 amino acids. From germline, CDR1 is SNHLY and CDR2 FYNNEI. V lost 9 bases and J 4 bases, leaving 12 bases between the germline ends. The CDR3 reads CASHRYATEAFF. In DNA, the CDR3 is TGTGCCAGTCACAGGTACGCCACTGAAGCTTTCTTT. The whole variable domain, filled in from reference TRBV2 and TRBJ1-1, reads EPEVTQTPSHQVTQMGQEVILRCVPISNHLYFYWYRQILGQKVEFLVSFYNNEISEKSEIFDDQFSVERPDGSNFTLKIRSTKLEDSAMYFCASHRYATEAFFGQGTRLTVV.

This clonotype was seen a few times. The CDR3 DNA is TGTGCCAGCAGCCCTGGGCGCGGACAGGGTTCCTACGAGCAGTACTTC. The encoded protein is CASSPGRGQGSYEQYF. This sequence joins TRBV12-3 or TRBV12-4 and TRBJ2-7; TRBD1 matches 8 bases. This CDR3 has 16 amino acids. J was trimmed by 1 base and V by 6 bases; bases with no gene match: 11.

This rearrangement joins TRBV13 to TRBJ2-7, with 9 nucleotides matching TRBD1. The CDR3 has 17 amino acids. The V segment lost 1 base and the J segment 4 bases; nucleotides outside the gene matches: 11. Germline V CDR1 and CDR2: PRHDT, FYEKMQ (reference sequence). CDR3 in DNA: TGTGCCAGCAGCTTAGAACCGGGACAGGGTGACGGTTACGAGCAGTACTTC. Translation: CASSLEPGQGDGYEQYF.

The CDR3 coding sequence is TGTGCCAGCAGCCCATACCCGGGACAGGAAGATTCACCCCTCCACTTT. Translated: CASSPYPGQEDSPLHF. V gene TRBV5-4 combines with J gene TRBJ1-6; 8 bases fit TRBD1. From germline, CDR1 is SGHNT and CDR2 YYREEE (reference sequence). V dropped 4 bases and J dropped 8; count of bases not matched to a gene: 11. The CDR3 spans 16 residues.

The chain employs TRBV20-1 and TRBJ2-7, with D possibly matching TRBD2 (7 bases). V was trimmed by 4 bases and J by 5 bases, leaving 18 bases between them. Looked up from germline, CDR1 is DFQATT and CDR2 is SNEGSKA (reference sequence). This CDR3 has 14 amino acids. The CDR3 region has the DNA TGCAGTGCTAAGCTAGGGGGGGGGGGGGACGAGCAGTACTTC. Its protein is CSAKLGGGGDEQYF.

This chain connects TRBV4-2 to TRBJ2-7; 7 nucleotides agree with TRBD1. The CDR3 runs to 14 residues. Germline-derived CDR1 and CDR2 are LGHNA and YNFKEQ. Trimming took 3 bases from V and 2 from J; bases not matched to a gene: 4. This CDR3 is CASSQHGTAYEQYF. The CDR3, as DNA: TGTGCCAGCAGCCAGCACGGGACAGCCTACGAGCAGTACTTC.

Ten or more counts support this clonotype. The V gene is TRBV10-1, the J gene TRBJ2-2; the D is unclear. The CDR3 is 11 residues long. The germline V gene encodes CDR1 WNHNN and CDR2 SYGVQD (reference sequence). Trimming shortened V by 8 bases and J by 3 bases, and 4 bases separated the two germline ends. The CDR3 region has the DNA TGCGCCAGCGGGGACACCGGGGAGCTGTTTTTT. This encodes CASGDTGELFF.

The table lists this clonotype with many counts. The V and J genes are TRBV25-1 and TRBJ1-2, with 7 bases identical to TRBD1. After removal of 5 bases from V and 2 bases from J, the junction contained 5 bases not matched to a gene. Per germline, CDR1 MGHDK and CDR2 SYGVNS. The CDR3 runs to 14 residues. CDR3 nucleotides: TGTGCCAGCAGTACAACAGGGGTAAACTATGGCTACACCTTC. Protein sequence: CASSTTGVNYGYTF.

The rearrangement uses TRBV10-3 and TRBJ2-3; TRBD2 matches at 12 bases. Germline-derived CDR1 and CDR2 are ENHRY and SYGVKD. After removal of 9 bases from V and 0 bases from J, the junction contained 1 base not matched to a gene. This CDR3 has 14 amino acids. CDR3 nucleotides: TGTGCCATTGGGACTAGCGGGAGCACAGATACGCAGTATTTT. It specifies CAIGTSGSTDTQYF.

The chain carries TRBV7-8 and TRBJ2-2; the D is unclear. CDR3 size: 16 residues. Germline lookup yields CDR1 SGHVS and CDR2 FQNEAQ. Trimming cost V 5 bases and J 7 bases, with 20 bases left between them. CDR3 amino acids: CASSRSAMTSGGELFF. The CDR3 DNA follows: TGTGCCAGCAGCCGTAGTGCGATGACCTCGGGCGGGGAGCTGTTTTTT.

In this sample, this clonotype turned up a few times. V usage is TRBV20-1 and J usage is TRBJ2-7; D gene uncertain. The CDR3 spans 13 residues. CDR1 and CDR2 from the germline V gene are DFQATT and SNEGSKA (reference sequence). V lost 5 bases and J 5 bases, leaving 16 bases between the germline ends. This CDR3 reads CSAYTGASDEQYF. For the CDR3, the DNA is TGCAGTGCTTACACCGGAGCGAGCGACGAGCAGTACTTC.

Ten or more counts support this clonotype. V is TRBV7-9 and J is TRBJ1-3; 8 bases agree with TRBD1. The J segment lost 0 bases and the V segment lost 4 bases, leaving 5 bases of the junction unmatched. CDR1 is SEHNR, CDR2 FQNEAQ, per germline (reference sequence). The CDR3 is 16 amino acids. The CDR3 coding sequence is TGTGCCAGCAGCTCCCTCGGGACAGGCTCTGGAAACACCATATATTTT. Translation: CASSSLGTGSGNTIYF.

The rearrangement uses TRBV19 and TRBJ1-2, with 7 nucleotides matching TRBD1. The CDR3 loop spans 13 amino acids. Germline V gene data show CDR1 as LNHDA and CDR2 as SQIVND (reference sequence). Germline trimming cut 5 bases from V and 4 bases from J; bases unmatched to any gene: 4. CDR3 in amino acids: CASSPTGVYGYTF. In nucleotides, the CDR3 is TGTGCCAGTAGTCCTACAGGGGTCTATGGCTACACCTTC.

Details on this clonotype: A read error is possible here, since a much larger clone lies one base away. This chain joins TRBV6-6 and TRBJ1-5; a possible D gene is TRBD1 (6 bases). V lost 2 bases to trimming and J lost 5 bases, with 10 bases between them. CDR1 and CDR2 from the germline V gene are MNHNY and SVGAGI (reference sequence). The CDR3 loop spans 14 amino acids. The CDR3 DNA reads TGTGCCAGCAGTTACGGGGCAGGGGATCAGCCCCAGCATTTT. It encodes CASSYGAGDQPQHF.

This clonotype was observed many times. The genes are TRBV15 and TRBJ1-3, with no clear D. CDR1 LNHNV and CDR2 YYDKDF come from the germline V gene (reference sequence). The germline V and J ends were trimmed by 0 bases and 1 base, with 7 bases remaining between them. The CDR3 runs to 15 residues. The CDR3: CATSRDAASGNTIYF. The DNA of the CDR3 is TGTGCCACCAGCAGAGATGCGGCTTCTGGAAACACCATATATTTT. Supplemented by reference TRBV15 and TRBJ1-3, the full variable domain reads DAMVIQNPRYQVTQFGKPVTLSCSQTLNHNVMYWYQQKSSQAPKLLFHYYDKDFNNEADTPDNFQSRRPNTSFCFLDIRSPGLGDTAMYLCATSRDAASGNTIYFGEGSWLTVV.

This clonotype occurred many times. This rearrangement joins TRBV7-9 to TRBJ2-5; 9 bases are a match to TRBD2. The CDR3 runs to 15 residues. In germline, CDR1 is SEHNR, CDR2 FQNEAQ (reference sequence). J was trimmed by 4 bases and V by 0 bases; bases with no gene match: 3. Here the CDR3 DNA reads TGTGCCAGCAGCTTAGCTAGCGGGGGACGAGAGACCCAGTACTTC. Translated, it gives CASSLASGGRETQYF.

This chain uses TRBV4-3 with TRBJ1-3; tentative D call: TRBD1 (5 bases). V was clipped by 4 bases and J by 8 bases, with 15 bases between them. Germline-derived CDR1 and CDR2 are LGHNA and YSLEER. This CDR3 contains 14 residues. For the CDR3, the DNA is TGCGCCAGCAGCCCAGAGGGCCCCAGGGACACCATATATTTT. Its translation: CASSPEGPRDTIYF.

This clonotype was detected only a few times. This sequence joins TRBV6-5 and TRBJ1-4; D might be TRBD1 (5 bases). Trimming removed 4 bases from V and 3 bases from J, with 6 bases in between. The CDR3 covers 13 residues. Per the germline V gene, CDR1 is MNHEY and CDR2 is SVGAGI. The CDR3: CASSWGSNEKLFF. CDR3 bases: TGTGCCAGCAGTTGGGGGTCTAATGAAAAACTGTTTTTT.

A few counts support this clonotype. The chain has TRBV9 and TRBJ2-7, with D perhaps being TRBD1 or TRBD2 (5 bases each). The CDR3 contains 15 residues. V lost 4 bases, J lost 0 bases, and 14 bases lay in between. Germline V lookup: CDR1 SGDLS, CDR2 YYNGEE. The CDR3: CASSPGRPSSYEQYF. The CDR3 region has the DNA TGTGCCAGCAGCCCGGGACGGCCAAGCTCCTACGAGCAGTACTTC.

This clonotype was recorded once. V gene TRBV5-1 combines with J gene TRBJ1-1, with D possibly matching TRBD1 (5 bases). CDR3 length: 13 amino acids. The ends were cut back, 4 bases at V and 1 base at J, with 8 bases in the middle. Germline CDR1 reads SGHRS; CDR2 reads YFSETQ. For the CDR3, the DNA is TGCGCCAGCAGCCATGGACAGAACACTGAAGCTTTCTTT. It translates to CASSHGQNTEAFF.

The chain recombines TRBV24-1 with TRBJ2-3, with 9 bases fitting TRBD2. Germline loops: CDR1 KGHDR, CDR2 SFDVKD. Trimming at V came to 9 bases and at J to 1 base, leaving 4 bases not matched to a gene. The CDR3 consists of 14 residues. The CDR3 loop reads CATSSSGGTDTQYF. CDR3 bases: TGTGCCACCTCTTCTAGCGGGGGCACAGATACGCAGTATTTT.

DNA of the CDR3: TGTGCCAGCAGTCCTACTAGCGGGGGCTCAGATACGCAGTATTTT. It yields the protein CASSPTSGGSDTQYF. This chain links TRBV6-4 with TRBJ2-3; 11 nucleotides agree with TRBD2. Unmatched junction bases numbered 5, after V lost 5 bases and J lost 4 bases. Looked up from germline, CDR1 is MRHNA and CDR2 is SNTAGT. The CDR3 extends over 15 amino acids.

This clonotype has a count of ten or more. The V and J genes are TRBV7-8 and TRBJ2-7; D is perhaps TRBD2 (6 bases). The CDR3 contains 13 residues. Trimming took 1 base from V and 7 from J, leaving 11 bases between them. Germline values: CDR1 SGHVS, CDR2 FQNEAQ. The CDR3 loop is CASSLGDLPEQYF. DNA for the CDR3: TGTGCCAGCAGCTTAGGGGACTTGCCTGAGCAGTACTTC.

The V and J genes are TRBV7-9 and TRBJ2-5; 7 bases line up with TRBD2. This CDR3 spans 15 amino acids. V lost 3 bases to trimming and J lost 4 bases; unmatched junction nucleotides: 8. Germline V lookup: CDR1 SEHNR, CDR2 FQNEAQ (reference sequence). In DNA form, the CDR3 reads TGTGCCAGCAGCTTGCGTCTAGCGGAGAGAGAGACCCAGTACTTC. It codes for CASSLRLAERETQYF.

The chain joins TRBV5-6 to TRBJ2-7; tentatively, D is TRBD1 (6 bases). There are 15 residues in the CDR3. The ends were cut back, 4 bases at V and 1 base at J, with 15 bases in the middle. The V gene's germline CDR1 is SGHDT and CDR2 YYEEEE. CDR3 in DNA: TGTGCCAGCAGCCTGGGACATCTTAGTTCCTACGAGCAGTACTTC. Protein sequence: CASSLGHLSSYEQYF.

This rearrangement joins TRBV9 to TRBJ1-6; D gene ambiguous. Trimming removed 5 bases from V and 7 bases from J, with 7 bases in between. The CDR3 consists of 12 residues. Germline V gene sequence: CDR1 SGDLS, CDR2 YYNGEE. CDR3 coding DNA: TGTGCCAGCAGGGTTCTGAATTCACCCCTCCACTTT. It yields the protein CASRVLNSPLHF.

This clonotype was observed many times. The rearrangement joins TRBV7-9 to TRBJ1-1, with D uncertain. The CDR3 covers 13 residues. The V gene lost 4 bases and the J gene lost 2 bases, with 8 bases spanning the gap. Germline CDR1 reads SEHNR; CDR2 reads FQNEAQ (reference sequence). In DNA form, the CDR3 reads TGTGCCAGCAGCTGGTACGGTAACACTGAAGCTTTCTTT. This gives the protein CASSWYGNTEAFF.

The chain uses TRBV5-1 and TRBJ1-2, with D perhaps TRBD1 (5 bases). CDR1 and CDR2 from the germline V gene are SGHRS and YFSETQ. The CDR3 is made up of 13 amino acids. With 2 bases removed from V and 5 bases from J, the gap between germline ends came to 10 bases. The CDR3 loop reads CASSLGEEYGYTF. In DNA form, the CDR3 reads TGCGCCAGCAGCTTAGGGGAGGAGTATGGCTACACCTTC. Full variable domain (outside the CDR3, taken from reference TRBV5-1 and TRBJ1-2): KAGVTQTPRYLIKTRGQQVTLSCSPISGHRSVSWYQQTPGQGLQFLFEYFSETQRNKGNFPGRFSGRQFSNSRSEMNVSTLELGDSALYLCASSLGEEYGYTFGSGTRLTVV.